This T cell receptor (beta chain) originates from a study of blood T cell repertoires in COVID-19. As for the study in general: Samples of COVID-19 (acute and convalescent) were obtained from the United States, Italy and Spain. From T cells, B-cell-depleted T cells, or PBMCs came the material, which was cDNA or gDNA.

On this clone itself: Other DNA variants within this sample encode the same CDR3.

Per the original methods: For nucleated cells, counts were estimated from reference gene primer amplification. Only in-frame clones appear in the TCRdb table, and some are missing; sequencing was by immunoSEQ multiplex PCR. V and J calls plus clone size are reproduced from that table; the DNA served to infer D and trimming. The table shows 130,000 or so clones, with about 84% occurring only once. With V trimmed by 4 bases and J by 5 bases, 9 bases remained unmatched. This CDR3 is 15 amino acids long. CDR1 is SGHTA and CDR2 is FQGNSA in the germline V gene. V gene TRBV7-2 combines with J gene TRBJ1-2, with TRBD1 matching over 8 bases. The sample consisted of peripheral blood. This TCR came from a woman aged 60-70 years with acute or convalescent COVID-19. The DNA of the CDR3 is TGTGCCAGCAGCTCCTACAGGGGGGGTTATTATGGCTACACCTTC. It yields the protein CASSSYRGGYYGYTF.